This is a list of T cell receptor beta chains from one sample in a study of cytomegalovirus exposure and HLA in healthy donors. Sequencing used immunoSEQ multiplex PCR; TCRdb keeps in-frame clones, though not all of them. In the table there are 65,000 to 75,000 clones, 94% of which are singletons. Sequences were obtained from PBMCs. The receptors shown here come from a man younger than 35 in good health and CMV-seropositive. Both conserved end residues are part of each CDR3. A D gene is named only where the DNA matches it firmly. Clone size is given for some rows only: seen once, a few or many times, or a class if the clone is expanded.

>TRBJ2-1|TRBV5-1|TRBD2|.
TGCGCCAGCAGCTGGGCCGGGACTAGTGACAATGAGCAGTTCTTC
CASSWAGTSDNEQFF
>TRBJ2-2|TRBV7-7|TRBD2|.
TGTGCTAGCTCCAGCGGGAGTACCACCGGGGAGCTGTTTTTT
CASSSGSTTGELFF
>TRBJ2-5|TRBV28|TRBD2|.
TGTGCCAGCAGTTTCATTGAGCGGGGGTTAGGGACCCAGTACTTC
CASSFIERGLGTQYF
>TRBJ1-2|TRBV5-6|.|.
TGTGCCAGCAGCTTGTGGGGGGTGGATGGCTACACCTTC
CASSLWGVDGYTF
>TRBJ2-7|TRBV19|.|.
TGTGCCAGTAGTTTACAGGACTCCTACGAGCAGTACTTC
CASSLQDSYEQYF
>TRBJ2-7|TRBV9|.|.
TGTGCCAGCCAGGGCCCGACCTCCTACGAGCAGTACTTC
CASQGPTSYEQYF
>TRBJ2-1|TRBV28|TRBD1|.
TGTGCCAGCAGTCCAGGGGGAGTATCATCGGGATTTGAGGAGCAGTTCTTC
CASSPGGVSSGFEEQFF
>TRBJ2-1|TRBV29-1|TRBD2|.
TGCAGCGTTACACCCCGTGGCGGGAGTGGCAATGAGCAGTTCTTC
CSVTPRGGSGNEQFF
>TRBJ1-3|TRBV6-1|TRBD1|once
TGTGCCAGCGTACTCGACAGGGCTGGAAACACCATATATTTT
CASVLDRAGNTIYF
>TRBJ1-5|TRBV28|TRBD1|.
TGTGCCAGCAGTTCTCCCGGGGACAGGGATAGCAATCAGCCCCAGCATTTT
CASSSPGDRDSNQPQHF
>TRBJ2-7|TRBV28|TRBD2|.
TGTGCCAGCAGTTTCTCCACTTCTAGCGGGACATTCGAGCAGTACTTC
CASSFSTSSGTFEQYF
>TRBJ2-3|TRBV4-1|TRBD2|.
TGCGCCAGTACGGGACTAGCGGGATCATATACGCAGTATTTT
CASTGLAGSYTQYF
>TRBJ2-4|TRBV5-6|.|.
TGTGCCAGCAGGTCAGGGCTAGAAAACATTCAGTACTTC
CASRSGLENIQYF
>TRBJ2-3|TRBV7-2|.|.
TGTGCCAGCAGCCCTTTGGGAGTTTTAGATACGCAGTATTTT
CASSPLGVLDTQYF
>TRBJ2-3|TRBV6-4|TRBD2|.
TGTGCCAGCAGTCTCCTAGCGGGAGAGGTAGATACGCAGTATTTT
CASSLLAGEVDTQYF
>TRBJ1-5|TRBV6-1|.|.
TGTGCCAGCAGTGAAGACAGTCCCAATCAGCCCCAGCATTTT
CASSEDSPNQPQHF
>TRBJ2-7|TRBV19|TRBD2|.
TGTGCCAGTAGTACAACTAGCGGGAGTACCTACGAGCAGTACTTC
CASSTTSGSTYEQYF
>TRBJ1-2|TRBV7-8|.|once
TGTGCCAGCAGCTTAGGACAGGAGTATGGCTACACCTTC
CASSLGQEYGYTF
>TRBJ1-4|TRBV15|.|.
TGTGCCACCAGCAGGAGGACAGTAGTTAATGAAAAACTGTTTTTT
CATSRRTVVNEKLFF
>TRBJ2-7|TRBV27|TRBD1|.
TGTGCCAGCAGTCAGGGACAGGGATATAACGAGCAGTACTTC
CASSQGQGYNEQYF
>TRBJ2-3|TRBV14|.|.
TGTGCCAGCAGCCAAAGGAACGTACTCGGCACAGGTACGCAGTATTTT
CASSQRNVLGTGTQYF
>TRBJ2-3|TRBV9|TRBD1|.
TGTGCCAGCAGCCTAACAGGGGCCCTGACCACAGATACGCAGTATTTT
CASSLTGALTTDTQYF
>TRBJ2-7|TRBV2|TRBD1|.
TGTGCCAGCAGTGCGACAGGGGGCAGCGACGAGCAGTACTTC
CASSATGGSDEQYF
>TRBJ1-4|TRBV28|.|.
TGTGCCAGCAGTTTAAAAAGGGGCCTTAATGAAAAACTGTTTTTT
CASSLKRGLNEKLFF
>TRBJ2-3|TRBV4-2|TRBD2|once
TGTGCCAGCAGCCAAGAAGGACTAGCCGAAAGAGGTACGCAGTATTTT
CASSQEGLAERGTQYF
>TRBJ1-1|TRBV10-2|.|once
TGCGCCAGCAGTGACAAGGACTACAGAGCTTTCTTT
CASSDKDYRAFF
>TRBJ2-1|TRBV5-1|.|.
TGCGCCAGCAGCTTGGCGGGAAGCTACAATGAGCAGTTCTTC
CASSLAGSYNEQFF
>TRBJ1-1|TRBV6-5|.|.
TGTGCCAGCAGGGCAGGGGAGAACACTGAAGCTTTCTTT
CASRAGENTEAFF
>TRBJ2-2|TRBV7-3|.|.
TGTGCCAGCAGCTTAAATCAATTCGGCGGGAAGAACACCGGGGAGCTGTTTTTT
CASSLNQFGGKNTGELFF
>TRBJ2-1|TRBV9|TRBD2|few
TGTGCCAGCAGCGTAAGGACTAGCGGGAACCATGAGCAGTTCTTC
CASSVRTSGNHEQFF
>TRBJ2-2|TRBV5-1|TRBD2|.
TGCGCCAGCAGCTTATGGACTAGCGGGAGGGGAACCGGGGAGCTGTTTTTT
CASSLWTSGRGTGELFF
>TRBJ2-7|TRBV7-8|.|once
TGTGCCAGCAGCCCCCCCCGGAGCCTTAACTTC
CASSPPRSLNF
>TRBJ1-2|TRBV7-9|.|.
TGTGCCAGCAGCCCCCCCGGCATGGCGGACTATGGCTACACCTTC
CASSPPGMADYGYTF
>TRBJ1-4|TRBV6-1|.|once
TGTGCCAGCAGTGAATCGGGACCAGGGGTAGGCGAAAAACTGTTTTTT
CASSESGPGVGEKLFF
>TRBJ1-2|TRBV28|.|.
TGTGCCAGCAGACAGACTAACTATGGCTACACCTTC
CASRQTNYGYTF
>TRBJ2-5|TRBV28|TRBD2|.
TGTGCCAGCAGTTCCTTAGCGGGAGAAGAGACCCAGTACTTC
CASSSLAGEETQYF
>TRBJ1-5|TRBV19|.|.
TGTGCCAGTAGTTCGGGGAGGGGAAATTTAAATTGGCCCCAGCATTTT
CASSSGRGNLNWPQHF
>TRBJ2-1|TRBV7-9|.|.
TGTGCCGTTGTGAGCGAGCAGTTCTTC
CAVVSEQFF
>TRBJ2-7|TRBV6-1|TRBD2|.
TGTGCCAGCAGGCGACTAGCGGGAGGCCCCTACGAGCAGTACTTC
CASRRLAGGPYEQYF
>TRBJ2-3|TRBV28|.|.
TGTGCCAGCATAGATAGGGACACTAGCACAGATACGCAGTATTTT
CASIDRDTSTDTQYF
>TRBJ2-2|TRBV6-5|.|once
TGTGCCATTACACTGGTGGGGGCGGTAACCGGGGAGCTGTTTTTT
CAITLVGAVTGELFF
>TRBJ2-5|TRBV5-1|.|.
TGCGCCAGCAGCTTGGGGACTCCCCTCCAAGAGACCCAGTACTTC
CASSLGTPLQETQYF
>TRBJ2-7|TRBV6-1|TRBD1|.
TGTGCCAGCAGACACGACCGGGACAGGGCCTACGAGCAGTACTTC
CASRHDRDRAYEQYF
>TRBJ2-5|TRBV20-1|.|.
TGCAGTGCCTCAGGAGAGACCCAGTACTTC
CSASGETQYF
>TRBJ2-7|TRBV28|.|.
TGTGCCAGCAGTTTAGAACCCTGGGGAGGTCTCTACGAGCAGTACTTC
CASSLEPWGGLYEQYF
>TRBJ1-3|TRBV29-1|.|.
TGCAGCGTTTCTACTTCCTCTGGAAACACCATATATTTT
CSVSTSSGNTIYF
>TRBJ1-1|TRBV2|.|.
TGTGCCAGCCACTCCCCCCTGGTGAACACTGAAGCTTTCTTT
CASHSPLVNTEAFF
>TRBJ2-3|TRBV6-1|.|.
TGTGCCAGCAGTGAAGCACAGAGCACAGATACGCAGTATTTT
CASSEAQSTDTQYF